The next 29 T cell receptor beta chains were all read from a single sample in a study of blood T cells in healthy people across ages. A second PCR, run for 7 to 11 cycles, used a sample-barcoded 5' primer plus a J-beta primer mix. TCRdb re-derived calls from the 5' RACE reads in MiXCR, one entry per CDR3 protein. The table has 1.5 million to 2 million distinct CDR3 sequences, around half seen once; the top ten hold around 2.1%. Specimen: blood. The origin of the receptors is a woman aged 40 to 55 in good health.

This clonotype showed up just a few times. The CDR3 is CSARDLRGGLWKTQYF. CDR3 coding DNA: TGCAGTGCTAGAGATCTAAGGGGGGGGCTTTGGAAGACCCAGTACTTC. The J gene is TRBJ2-5, the V gene TRBV20-1; the D gene is possibly TRBD2 (7 bases). V was cut by 0 bases and J by 6 bases, with 20 bases left in between. Per the germline V gene, CDR1 is DFQATT and CDR2 is SNEGSKA (reference sequence). The CDR3 is 16 residues long.

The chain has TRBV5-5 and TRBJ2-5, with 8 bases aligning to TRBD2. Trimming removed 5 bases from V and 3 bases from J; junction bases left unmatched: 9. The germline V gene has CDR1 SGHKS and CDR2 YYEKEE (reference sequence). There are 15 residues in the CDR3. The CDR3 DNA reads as TGTGCCAGCAGTGTAGCCCGGCGGGAGGAAGAGACCCAGTACTTC. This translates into CASSVARREEETQYF.

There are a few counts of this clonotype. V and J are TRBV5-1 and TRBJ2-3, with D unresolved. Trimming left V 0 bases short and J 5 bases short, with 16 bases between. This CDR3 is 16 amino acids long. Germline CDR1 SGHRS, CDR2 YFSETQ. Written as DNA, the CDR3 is TGCGCCAGCAGCTTGGCCTCAGTCCTCTCGGGAGATACGCAGTATTTT. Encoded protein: CASSLASVLSGDTQYF.

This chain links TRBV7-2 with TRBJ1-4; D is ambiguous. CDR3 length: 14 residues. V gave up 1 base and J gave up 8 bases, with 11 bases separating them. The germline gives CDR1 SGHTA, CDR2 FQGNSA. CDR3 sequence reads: CASSLDGPREKLFF. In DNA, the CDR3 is TGTGCCAGCAGCTTAGACGGCCCTAGGGAAAAACTGTTTTTT.

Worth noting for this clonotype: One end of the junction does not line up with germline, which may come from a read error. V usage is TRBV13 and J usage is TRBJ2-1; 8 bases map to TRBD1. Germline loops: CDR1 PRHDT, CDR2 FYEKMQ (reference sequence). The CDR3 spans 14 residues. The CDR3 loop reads CAGSSKDRVYEQFF. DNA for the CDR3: TGTGCCGGCAGCTCGAAGGACAGGGTCTATGAGCAGTTCTTC.

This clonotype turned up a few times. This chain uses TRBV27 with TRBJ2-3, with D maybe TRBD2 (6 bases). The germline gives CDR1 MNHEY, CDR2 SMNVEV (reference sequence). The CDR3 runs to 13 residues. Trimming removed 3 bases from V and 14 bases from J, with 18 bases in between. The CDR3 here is CASSLFTLGRRYF. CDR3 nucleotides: TGTGCCAGCAGTTTGTTTACGTTAGGGAGGCGGTATTTT.

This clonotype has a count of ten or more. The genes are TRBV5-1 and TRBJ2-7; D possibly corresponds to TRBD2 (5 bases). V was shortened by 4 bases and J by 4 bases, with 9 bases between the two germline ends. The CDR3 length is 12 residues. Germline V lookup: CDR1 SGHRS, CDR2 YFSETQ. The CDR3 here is CASSPGVYEQYF. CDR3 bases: TGCGCCAGCAGCCCCGGGGTGTACGAGCAGTACTTC.

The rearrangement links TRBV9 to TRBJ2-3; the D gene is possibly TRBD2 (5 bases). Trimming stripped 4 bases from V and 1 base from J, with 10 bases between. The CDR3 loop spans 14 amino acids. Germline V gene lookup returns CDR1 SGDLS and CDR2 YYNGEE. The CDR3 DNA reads TGTGCCAGCAGCCCCGTCGGGGGCACAGATACGCAGTATTTT. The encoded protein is CASSPVGGTDTQYF.

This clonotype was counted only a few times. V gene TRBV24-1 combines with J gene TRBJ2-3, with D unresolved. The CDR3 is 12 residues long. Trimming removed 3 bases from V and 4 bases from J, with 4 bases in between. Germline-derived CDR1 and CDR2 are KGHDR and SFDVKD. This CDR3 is CATSDRPDTQYF. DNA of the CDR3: TGTGCCACCAGTGATCGTCCAGATACGCAGTATTTT.

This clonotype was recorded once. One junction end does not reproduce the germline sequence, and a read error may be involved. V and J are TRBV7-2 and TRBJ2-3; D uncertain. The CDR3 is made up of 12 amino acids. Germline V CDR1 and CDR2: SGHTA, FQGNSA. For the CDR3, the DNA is TGTGCCTGCAGCTTGGGCGTGGATACGCAGTATTTT. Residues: CACSLGVDTQYF.

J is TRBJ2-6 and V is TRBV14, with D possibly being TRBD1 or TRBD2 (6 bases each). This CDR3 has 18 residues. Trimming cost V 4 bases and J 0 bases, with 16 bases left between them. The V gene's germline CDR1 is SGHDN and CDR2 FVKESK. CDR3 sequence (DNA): TGTGCCAGCAGCCCTTCTGACAGGAGGGGCTCTGGGGCCAACGTCCTGACTTTC. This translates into CASSPSDRRGSGANVLTF. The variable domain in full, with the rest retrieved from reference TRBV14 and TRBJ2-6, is EAGVTQFPSHSVIEKGQTVTLRCDPISGHDNLYWYRRVMGKEIKFLLHFVKESKQDESGMPNNRFLAERTGGTYSTLKVQPAELEDSGVYFCASSPSDRRGSGANVLTFGAGSRLTVL.

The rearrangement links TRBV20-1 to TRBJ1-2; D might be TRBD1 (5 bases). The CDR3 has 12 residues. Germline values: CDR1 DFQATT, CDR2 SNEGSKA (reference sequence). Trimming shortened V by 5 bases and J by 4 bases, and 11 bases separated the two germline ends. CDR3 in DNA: TGCAGTGCTTTCCAGGGAGGCTATGGCTACACCTTC. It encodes CSAFQGGYGYTF.

The CDR3 reads CASSEMGSSPLHF. The DNA for the CDR3 is TGTGCCAGCAGTGAAATGGGGAGCTCACCCCTCCACTTT. The chain recombines TRBV6-2 or TRBV6-3 with TRBJ1-6; the D is unclear. Trimming left V 5 bases short and J 10 bases short, with 12 bases between. Germline CDR1 is MNHEY and CDR2 is SVGEGT. The CDR3 is made up of 13 amino acids.

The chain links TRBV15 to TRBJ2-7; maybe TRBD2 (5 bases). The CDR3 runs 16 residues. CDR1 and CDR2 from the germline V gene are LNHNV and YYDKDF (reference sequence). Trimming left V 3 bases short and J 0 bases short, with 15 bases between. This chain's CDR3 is CATSRAGLASSYEQYF. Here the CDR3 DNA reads TGTGCCACCAGCAGGGCGGGCTTAGCCAGCTCCTACGAGCAGTACTTC.

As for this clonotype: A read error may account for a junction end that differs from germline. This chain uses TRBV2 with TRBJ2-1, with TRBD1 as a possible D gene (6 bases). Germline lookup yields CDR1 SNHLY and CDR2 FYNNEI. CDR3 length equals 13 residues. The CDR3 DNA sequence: TGTGCTAGCAGCCAAACAGGGCCGGATGAGCAGTTCTTC. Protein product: CASSQTGPDEQFF. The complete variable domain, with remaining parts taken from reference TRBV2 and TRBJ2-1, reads EPEVTQTPSHQVTQMGQEVILRCVPISNHLYFYWYRQILGQKVEFLVSFYNNEISEKSEIFDDQFSVERPDGSNFTLKIRSTKLEDSAMYFCASSQTGPDEQFFGPGTRLTVL.

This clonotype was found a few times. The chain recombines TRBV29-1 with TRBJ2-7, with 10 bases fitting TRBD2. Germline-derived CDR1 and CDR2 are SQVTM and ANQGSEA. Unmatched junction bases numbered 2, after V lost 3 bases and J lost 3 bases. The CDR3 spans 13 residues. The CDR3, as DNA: TGCAGCGTTGAGGCTAGCGGGGGCTACGAGCAGTACTTC. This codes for CSVEASGGYEQYF.

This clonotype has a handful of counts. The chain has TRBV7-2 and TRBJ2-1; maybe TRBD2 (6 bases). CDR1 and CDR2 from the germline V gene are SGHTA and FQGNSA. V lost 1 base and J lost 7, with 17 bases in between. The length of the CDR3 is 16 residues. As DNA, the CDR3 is TGTGCCAGCAGCTTAGAGGCGGAGCCTGGAGGGAATGAGCAGTTCTTC. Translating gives CASSLEAEPGGNEQFF.

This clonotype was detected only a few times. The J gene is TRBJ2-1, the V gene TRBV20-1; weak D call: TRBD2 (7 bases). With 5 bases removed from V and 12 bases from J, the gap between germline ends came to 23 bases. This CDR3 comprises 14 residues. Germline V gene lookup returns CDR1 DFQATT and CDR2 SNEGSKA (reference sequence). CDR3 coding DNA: TGCAGTGCTCGCGACCAAACTCAGGGGAGGGGGCAGTTCTTC. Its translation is CSARDQTQGRGQFF.

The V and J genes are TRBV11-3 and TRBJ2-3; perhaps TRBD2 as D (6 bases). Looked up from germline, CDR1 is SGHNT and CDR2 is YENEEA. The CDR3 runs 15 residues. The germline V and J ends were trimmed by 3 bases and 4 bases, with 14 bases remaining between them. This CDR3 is CASSLDGGAPDTQYF. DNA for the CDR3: TGTGCCAGCAGCTTGGACGGCGGGGCACCAGATACGCAGTATTTT.

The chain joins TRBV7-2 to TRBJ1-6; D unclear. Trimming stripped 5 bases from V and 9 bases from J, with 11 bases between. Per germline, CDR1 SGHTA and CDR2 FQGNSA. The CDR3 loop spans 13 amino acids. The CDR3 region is CASSTEIRSPLHF. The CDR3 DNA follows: TGTGCCAGCAGCACTGAGATCCGTTCACCCCTCCACTTT.

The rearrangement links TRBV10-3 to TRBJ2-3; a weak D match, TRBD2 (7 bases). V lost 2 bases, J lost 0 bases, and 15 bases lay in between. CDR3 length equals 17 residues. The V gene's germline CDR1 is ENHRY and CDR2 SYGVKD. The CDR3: CAISERRGPVSTDTQYF. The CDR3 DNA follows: TGTGCCATCAGTGAGAGGCGGGGGCCGGTAAGCACAGATACGCAGTATTTT.

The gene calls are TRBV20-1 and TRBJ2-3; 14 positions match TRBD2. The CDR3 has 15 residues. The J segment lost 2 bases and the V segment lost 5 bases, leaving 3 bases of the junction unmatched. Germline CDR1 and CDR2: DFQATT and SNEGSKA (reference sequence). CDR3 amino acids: CSAQTSGGDTDTQYF. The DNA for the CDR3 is TGCAGTGCTCAGACTAGCGGGGGGGACACAGATACGCAGTATTTT.

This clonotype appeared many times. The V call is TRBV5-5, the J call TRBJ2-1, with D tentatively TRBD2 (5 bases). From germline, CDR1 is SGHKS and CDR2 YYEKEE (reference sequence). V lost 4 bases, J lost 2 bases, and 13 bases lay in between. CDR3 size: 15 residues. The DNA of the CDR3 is TGTGCCAGCAGCCGGACGACGGGGACCTACAATGAGCAGTTCTTC. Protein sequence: CASSRTTGTYNEQFF.

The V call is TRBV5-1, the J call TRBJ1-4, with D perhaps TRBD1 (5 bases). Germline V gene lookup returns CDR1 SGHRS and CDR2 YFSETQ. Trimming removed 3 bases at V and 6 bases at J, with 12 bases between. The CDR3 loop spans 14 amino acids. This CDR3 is CASSSDSQYEKLFF. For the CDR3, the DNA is TGCGCCAGCAGCTCCGACAGCCAGTATGAAAAACTGTTTTTT.

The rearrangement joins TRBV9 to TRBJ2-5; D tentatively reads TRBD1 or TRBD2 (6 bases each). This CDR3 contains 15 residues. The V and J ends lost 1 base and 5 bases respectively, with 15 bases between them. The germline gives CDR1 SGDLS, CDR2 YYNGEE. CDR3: CASSVQGGTWETQYF. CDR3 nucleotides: TGTGCCAGCAGCGTACAAGGGGGGACTTGGGAGACCCAGTACTTC.

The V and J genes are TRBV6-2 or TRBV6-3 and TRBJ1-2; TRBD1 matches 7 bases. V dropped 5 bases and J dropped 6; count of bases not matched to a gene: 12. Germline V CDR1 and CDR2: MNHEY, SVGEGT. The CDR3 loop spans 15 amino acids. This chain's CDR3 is CASSRQGTGGDGYTF. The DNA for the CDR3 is TGTGCCAGCAGTCGACAGGGAACCGGTGGGGATGGCTACACCTTC.

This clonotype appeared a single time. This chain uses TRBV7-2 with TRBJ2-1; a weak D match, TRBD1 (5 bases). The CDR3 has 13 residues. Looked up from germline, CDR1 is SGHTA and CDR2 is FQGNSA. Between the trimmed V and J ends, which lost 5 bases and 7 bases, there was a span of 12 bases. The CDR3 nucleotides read TGTGCCAGCAGCGTTAGGGGAAAGAATGAGCAGTTCTTC. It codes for CASSVRGKNEQFF.

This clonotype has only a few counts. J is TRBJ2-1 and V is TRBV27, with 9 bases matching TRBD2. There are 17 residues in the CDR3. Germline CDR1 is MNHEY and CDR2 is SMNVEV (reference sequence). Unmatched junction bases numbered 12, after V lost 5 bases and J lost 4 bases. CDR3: CASSPGGSGGLYNEQFF. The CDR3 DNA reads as TGTGCCAGCAGTCCCGGGGGGAGCGGGGGGTTGTACAATGAGCAGTTCTTC.

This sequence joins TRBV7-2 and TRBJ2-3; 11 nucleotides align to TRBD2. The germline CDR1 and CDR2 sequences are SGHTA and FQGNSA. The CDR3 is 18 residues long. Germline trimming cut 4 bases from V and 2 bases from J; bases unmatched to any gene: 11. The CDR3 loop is CASSYERETSGATDTQYF. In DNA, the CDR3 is TGTGCCAGCAGCTACGAGAGGGAGACTAGCGGGGCCACAGATACGCAGTATTTT.